This is a list of T cell receptor beta chains from one sample in a study of blood T cells in healthy people across ages. Each CDR3 protein gets one entry after TCRdb re-called the 5' RACE reads with MiXCR. Here the sample spans 800,000 to 1,300,000 distinct CDR3 sequences, under 30% being singletons. These same records also appear under a second study, on T cells of mothers and their children.

Sequencing was performed on blood. Receptors were obtained from a girl aged 2-10 years in good health. The CDR3 runs from the conserved cysteine through the conserved F or W. A D gene is named only where the DNA matches it firmly. Size is stated for part of the rows, as once, few or many counts, or as a class when the clone is expanded.

clone_size: few; j_call: TRBJ1-5; v_call: TRBV24-1; d_call: TRBD1; cdr3_aa: CATSDPTGGSQPQHF; cdr3_nt: TGTGCCACCAGTGATCCGACAGGGGGGAGTCAGCCCCAGCATTTT
clone_size: .; j_call: TRBJ1-3; v_call: TRBV12-3/TRBV12-4; d_call: .; cdr3_aa: CASTRGISGNTIYF; cdr3_nt: TGTGCCAGCACGAGGGGAATCTCTGGAAACACCATATATTTT
clone_size: .; j_call: TRBJ1-1; v_call: TRBV5-1; d_call: TRBD1; cdr3_aa: CASSRARTGWNTEAFF; cdr3_nt: TGCGCCAGCAGCCGCGCCAGGACAGGGTGGAACACTGAAGCTTTCTTT
clone_size: once; j_call: TRBJ2-5; v_call: TRBV5-1; d_call: TRBD1; cdr3_aa: CASSIGQGLKTQYF; cdr3_nt: TGCGCCAGCAGCATAGGACAGGGTTTGAAGACCCAGTACTTC
clone_size: few; j_call: TRBJ2-1; v_call: TRBV4-2; d_call: .; cdr3_aa: CASSQDLTPGNEQFF; cdr3_nt: TGTGCCAGCAGCCAAGATCTAACCCCGGGGAATGAGCAGTTCTTC
clone_size: .; j_call: TRBJ2-7; v_call: TRBV5-1; d_call: .; cdr3_aa: CASSLAGYSYEQYF; cdr3_nt: TGCGCCAGCAGCTTGGCCGGGTACTCCTACGAGCAGTACTTC
clone_size: .; j_call: TRBJ2-3; v_call: TRBV4-1; d_call: .; cdr3_aa: CASSQEGGEVDTQYF; cdr3_nt: TGCGCCAGCAGCCAAGAAGGCGGGGAGGTAGATACGCAGTATTTT
clone_size: .; j_call: TRBJ2-4; v_call: TRBV20-1; d_call: .; cdr3_aa: CSARDRWELAKNIQYF; cdr3_nt: TGCAGTGCTAGAGATCGGTGGGAGTTGGCCAAAAACATTCAGTACTTC
clone_size: few; j_call: TRBJ2-7; v_call: TRBV11-3; d_call: TRBD1; cdr3_aa: CASSLQGQGPLRAYEQYF; cdr3_nt: TGTGCCAGCAGCTTACAGGGACAGGGGCCCCTTCGCGCCTACGAGCAGTACTTC
clone_size: .; j_call: TRBJ2-5; v_call: TRBV4-1; d_call: .; cdr3_aa: CASSQTYGETQYF; cdr3_nt: TGCGCCAGCAGCCAGACTTACGGGGAGACCCAGTACTTC
clone_size: .; j_call: TRBJ2-1; v_call: TRBV11-2; d_call: .; cdr3_aa: CASSPPGYNGQFF; cdr3_nt: TGTGCCAGCAGCCCCCCAGGCTACAATGGGCAGTTCTTC
clone_size: .; j_call: TRBJ1-1; v_call: TRBV15; d_call: .; cdr3_aa: CATSRRRQVLIAFF; cdr3_nt: TGTGCCACCAGCAGGCGCCGACAGGTTCTAATTGCTTTCTTT
clone_size: .; j_call: TRBJ1-2; v_call: TRBV4-1; d_call: .; cdr3_aa: CASSQDPAVYGYTF; cdr3_nt: TGCGCCAGCAGCCAAGATCCAGCCGTCTATGGCTACACCTTC
clone_size: .; j_call: TRBJ1-2; v_call: TRBV18; d_call: .; cdr3_aa: CASSPGPSNYGYTF; cdr3_nt: TGTGCCAGCTCACCTGGGCCGTCTAACTATGGCTACACCTTC
clone_size: few; j_call: TRBJ2-7; v_call: TRBV2; d_call: TRBD1; cdr3_aa: CAIPGTGYEQYF; cdr3_nt: TGTGCCATACCCGGGACAGGCTACGAGCAGTACTTC
clone_size: .; j_call: TRBJ2-4; v_call: TRBV7-2; d_call: .; cdr3_aa: CASSLTDLAKNIQYF; cdr3_nt: TGTGCCAGCAGCTTGACAGACTTAGCCAAAAACATTCAGTACTTC
clone_size: few; j_call: TRBJ2-3; v_call: TRBV29-1; d_call: .; cdr3_aa: CSVLYRDNTDTQYF; cdr3_nt: TGCAGCGTTCTTTACCGGGACAACACAGATACGCAGTATTTT
clone_size: .; j_call: TRBJ2-7; v_call: TRBV7-9; d_call: .; cdr3_aa: CASSLGSTYSLYEQYF; cdr3_nt: TGTGCCAGCAGCTTAGGTTCGACTTATTCACTCTACGAGCAGTACTTC
clone_size: .; j_call: TRBJ2-5; v_call: TRBV11-2; d_call: .; cdr3_aa: CASSPGWGGEETQYF; cdr3_nt: TGTGCCAGCAGCCCAGGCTGGGGCGGGGAAGAGACCCAGTACTTC
clone_size: .; j_call: TRBJ2-5; v_call: TRBV5-1; d_call: .; cdr3_aa: CATTVSGQETQYF; cdr3_nt: TGCGCCACCACCGTTTCTGGTCAAGAGACCCAGTACTTC
clone_size: few; j_call: TRBJ2-7; v_call: TRBV3-1; d_call: .; cdr3_aa: CASRGDLSYEQYF; cdr3_nt: TGTGCCAGCAGGGGGGACCTCTCCTACGAGCAGTACTTC
clone_size: few; j_call: TRBJ2-1; v_call: TRBV5-1; d_call: .; cdr3_aa: CASSLAMGPNNEQFF; cdr3_nt: TGCGCCAGCAGCCTGGCCATGGGACCCAACAATGAGCAGTTCTTC